This TCR beta chain is from a study of blood T cell repertoires in COVID-19. As for the study in general: Samples taken during acute and convalescent COVID-19 were collected in the United States, Italy and Spain.

This table comes from immunoSEQ multiplex PCR, and its TCRdb copy is limited to in-frame clones, with some not included. The sample carries around 78,000 clones, roughly 88% recorded once. This CDR3 is 13 amino acids long. CDR1 is SGHTA, CDR2 FQGNSA, per germline. V was clipped by 5 bases and J by 8 bases; unmatched bases: 5. The chain employs TRBV7-2 and TRBJ2-3, with 9 positions matching TRBD2. The receptor's source is a man aged 50-60 years with active or convalescent COVID-19. Specimen: peripheral blood. CDR3 loop: CASSSEAGGTQYF. CDR3 bases: TGTGCCAGCAGCAGCGAAGCGGGAGGTACGCAGTATTTT.